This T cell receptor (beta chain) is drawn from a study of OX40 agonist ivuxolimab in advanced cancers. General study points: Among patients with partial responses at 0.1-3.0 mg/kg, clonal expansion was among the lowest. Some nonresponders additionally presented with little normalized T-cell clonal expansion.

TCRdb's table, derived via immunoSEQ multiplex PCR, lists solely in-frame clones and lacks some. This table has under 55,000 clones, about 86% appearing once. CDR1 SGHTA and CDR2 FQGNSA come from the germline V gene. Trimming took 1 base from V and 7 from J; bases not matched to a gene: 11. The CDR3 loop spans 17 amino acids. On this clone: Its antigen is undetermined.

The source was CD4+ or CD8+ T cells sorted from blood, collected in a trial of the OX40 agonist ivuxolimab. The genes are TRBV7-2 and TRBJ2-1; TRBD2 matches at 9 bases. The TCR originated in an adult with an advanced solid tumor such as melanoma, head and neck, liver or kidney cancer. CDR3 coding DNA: TGTGCCAGCAGCTTAGGGGGGCGGCGGGGGGGCCGGAATGAGCAGTTCTTC. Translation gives CASSLGGRRGGRNEQFF.